A single sample is the source of the 20 T cell receptor beta chains below, sequenced in a study of OX40 agonist ivuxolimab in advanced cancers. Libraries were prepared by immunoSEQ multiplex PCR; TCRdb keeps only in-frame clonotypes and omits some of them. There are about 88,000 clones in the sample; approximately 87% occur only once, and around 1.6% lies in the top ten. The sequencing here drew on CD4+ or CD8+ T cells sorted from blood, taken in a trial of the OX40 agonist ivuxolimab. All receptors derive from an adult with an advanced solid tumor such as melanoma, head and neck, liver or kidney cancer.

The rearrangement uses TRBV18 and TRBJ1-3; D is ambiguous. Germline V gene lookup returns CDR1 KGHSH and CDR2 LQKENI. With 4 bases removed from V and 0 bases from J, the gap between germline ends came to 13 bases. The CDR3 length is 16 residues. The CDR3 DNA sequence: TGTGCCAGCTCACGGGAGGCAGGCGCCTCTGGAAACACCATATATTTT. This gives the protein CASSREAGASGNTIYF.

V gene TRBV7-2 combines with J gene TRBJ2-2; D is tentatively TRBD1 or TRBD2 (5 bases each). The CDR3 is made up of 15 amino acids. Trimming removed 5 bases at V and 1 base at J, with 11 bases between. Germline lookup yields CDR1 SGHTA and CDR2 FQGNSA. The CDR3 region is CASSNSGRNTGELFF. CDR3 bases: TGTGCCAGCAGCAACTCGGGACGGAACACCGGGGAGCTGTTTTTT.

This chain uses TRBV9 with TRBJ1-1; tentatively, D is TRBD1 (5 bases). V lost 0 bases and J 3 bases, leaving 12 bases between the germline ends. This CDR3 has 15 amino acids. The germline V gene has CDR1 SGDLS and CDR2 YYNGEE. CDR3 sequence reads: CASSVDPGRDTEAFF. In DNA, the CDR3 is TGTGCCAGCAGCGTAGACCCAGGGCGGGACACTGAAGCTTTCTTT.

The V gene is TRBV10-3, the J gene TRBJ2-7, with D uncertain. The CDR3 loop spans 12 amino acids. V was shortened by 1 base and J by 5 bases, with 6 bases between the two germline ends. Germline lookup yields CDR1 ENHRY and CDR2 SYGVKD. The CDR3 DNA reads as TGTGCCATCAGTGAGTTAACCGACGAGCAGTACTTC. Translation gives CAISELTDEQYF.

The chain joins TRBV19 to TRBJ2-5; 8 bases are a match to TRBD2. CDR3 length: 16 residues. CDR1 and CDR2 (germline): LNHDA, SQIVND (reference sequence). V shed 1 base, J shed 1 base, and the junction held 5 bases outside the gene matches. In DNA, the CDR3 is TGTGCCAGTAGTATAGGGATACTAGCGGCCCAAGAGACCCAGTACTTC. It codes for CASSIGILAAQETQYF.

The gene calls are TRBV5-1 and TRBJ2-1; 8 bases map to TRBD2. The CDR3 totals 15 residues. V was clipped by 0 bases and J by 7 bases; unmatched bases: 6. CDR1 is SGHRS and CDR2 is YFSETQ in the germline V gene. CDR3 DNA sequence: TGCGCCAGCAGCTTGGCAGCGGGAGCAGTTAATGAGCAGTTCTTC. It yields the protein CASSLAAGAVNEQFF.

The chain uses TRBV10-2 and TRBJ1-2, with 8 bases matching TRBD1. J lost 8 bases, V lost 3 bases, and 5 bases had no gene match. The CDR3 spans 13 residues. Germline V gene sequence: CDR1 WSHSY, CDR2 SAAADI. As DNA, the CDR3 is TGCGCCAGCAGTGAATTGACAGGGGAGGGCTACACCTTC. Translated: CASSELTGEGYTF.

Regarding this clone: An end of the junction differs from the germline gene, which may be a read error. The CDR3 coding sequence is TGTGCCAGCAGCCGCAGGACTAGCTCCCACGAGCAGTACTTC. As protein: CASSRRTSSHEQYF. This rearrangement joins TRBV28 to TRBJ2-7; 8 nucleotides line up with TRBD2. Per the germline V gene, CDR1 is MDHEN and CDR2 is SYDVKM. This CDR3 region has 14 residues.

The V call is TRBV5-6, the J call TRBJ2-2, with TRBD1 matching 12 bases. The germline gives CDR1 SGHDT, CDR2 YYEEEE. The junction had 7 bases not matched to a gene; V was cut back by 3 bases and J by 4 bases. This CDR3 has 17 amino acids. CDR3 sequence reads: CASSWAPGQGATGELFF. The CDR3 DNA reads TGTGCCAGCAGCTGGGCCCCGGGACAGGGGGCCACCGGGGAGCTGTTTTTT.

The rearrangement joins TRBV7-3 to TRBJ2-7; unclear D gene. The V end lost 5 bases, the J end lost 0 bases, and 17 bases lay between the germline ends. The CDR3 length is 16 residues. Germline CDR1 SGHTA, CDR2 FQGTGA. CDR3 sequence: CASSPGWLSSSYEQYF. DNA for the CDR3: TGTGCCAGCAGCCCGGGCTGGCTTTCGAGCTCCTACGAGCAGTACTTC.

J is TRBJ2-7 and V is TRBV7-3, with D perhaps TRBD1 (6 bases). CDR1 is SGHTA, CDR2 FQGTGA, per germline. Trimming left V 3 bases short and J 2 bases short, with 14 bases between. The CDR3 has 15 residues. This CDR3 reads CASSFVGAPAYEQYF. DNA for the CDR3: TGTGCCAGCAGCTTTGTGGGGGCCCCCGCCTACGAGCAGTACTTC.

The chain joins TRBV18 to TRBJ2-7; TRBD1 might be the D (6 bases). CDR3 length: 14 amino acids. V was clipped by 4 bases and J by 3 bases, with 13 bases between them. Germline lookup yields CDR1 KGHSH and CDR2 LQKENI. Written as DNA, the CDR3 is TGTGCCAGCTCACTTGAATTAGGGGGCTACGAGCAGTACTTC. Its translation is CASSLELGGYEQYF.

The chain is built from TRBV2 and TRBJ2-3; D is unclear. The V and J ends lost 5 bases and 3 bases respectively, with 9 bases between them. This CDR3 comprises 13 residues. In germline, CDR1 is SNHLY, CDR2 FYNNEI. CDR3 residues: CASSRGMTDTQYF. As DNA, the CDR3 is TGTGCCAGCAGTAGAGGAATGACAGATACGCAGTATTTT.

The chain has TRBV4-1 and TRBJ1-4; D is undetermined. Germline V gene data show CDR1 as MGHRA and CDR2 as YSYEKL. This CDR3 spans 13 amino acids. The ends were cut back, 2 bases at V and 10 bases at J, with 11 bases in the middle. CDR3 sequence reads: CASSQSGRGKLFF. In DNA, the CDR3 is TGCGCCAGCAGCCAATCCGGCCGCGGAAAACTGTTTTTT.

The J gene is TRBJ1-1, the V gene TRBV7-6; maybe TRBD1 (5 bases). V lost 5 bases to trimming and J lost 1 base, with 11 bases between them. The germline CDR1 and CDR2 sequences are SGHVS and FNYEAQ. CDR3 length equals 14 residues. Here the CDR3 DNA reads TGTGCCAGCAGCCCGGGACGGGCGAACACTGAAGCTTTCTTT. This translates into CASSPGRANTEAFF.

This clone appeared once. The chain carries TRBV9 and TRBJ1-5; possible D gene TRBD1, 5 bases. The germline V and J ends were trimmed by 1 base and 3 bases, with 11 bases remaining between them. CDR3 length: 15 amino acids. Germline V lookup: CDR1 SGDLS, CDR2 YYNGEE. This chain's CDR3 is CASSVSSGHNQPQHF. The CDR3 DNA reads TGTGCCAGCAGCGTATCGTCAGGGCACAATCAGCCCCAGCATTTT.

This chain links TRBV29-1 with TRBJ2-7; 9 bases match TRBD1. The CDR3 contains 13 residues. V trimming: 5 bases; J trimming: 5 bases; junction bases outside the gene matches: 7. The germline CDR1 and CDR2 sequences are SQVTM and ANQGSEA. The CDR3: CSVRGTGRDEQYF. Here the CDR3 DNA reads TGCAGCGTTCGCGGGACAGGGAGGGACGAGCAGTACTTC.

In DNA, the CDR3 is TGTGCCACCAGCAGGGACAGGGTGACGGGTAATGAAAAACTGTTTTTT. Protein sequence: CATSRDRVTGNEKLFF. The J gene is TRBJ1-4, the V gene TRBV15, with 8 bases identical to TRBD1. The V gene's germline CDR1 is LNHNV and CDR2 YYDKDF (reference sequence). The CDR3 has 16 amino acids. Trimming removed 3 bases from V and 4 bases from J; junction bases left unmatched: 7.

Many counts were recorded for this clone. The genes are TRBV30 and TRBJ1-1, with 7 positions matching TRBD1. Germline assignment: CDR1 GTSNPN and CDR2 SVGIG (reference sequence). The CDR3 runs 18 residues. Trimming took 0 bases from V and 0 from J; bases not matched to a gene: 13. The CDR3 sequence is CAWSVPAALGTVNTEAFF. Written as DNA, the CDR3 is TGTGCCTGGAGTGTACCCGCGGCCCTCGGGACAGTGAACACTGAAGCTTTCTTT.

This chain links TRBV11-2 with TRBJ1-5; no definite D call. Germline CDR1 reads SGHAT; CDR2 reads FQNNGV. The CDR3 spans 12 residues. Trimming took 2 bases from V and 1 from J, leaving 0 bases between them. CDR3 in DNA: TGTGCCAGCAGCTTAAGCAATCAGCCCCAGCATTTT. Its protein is CASSLSNQPQHF.